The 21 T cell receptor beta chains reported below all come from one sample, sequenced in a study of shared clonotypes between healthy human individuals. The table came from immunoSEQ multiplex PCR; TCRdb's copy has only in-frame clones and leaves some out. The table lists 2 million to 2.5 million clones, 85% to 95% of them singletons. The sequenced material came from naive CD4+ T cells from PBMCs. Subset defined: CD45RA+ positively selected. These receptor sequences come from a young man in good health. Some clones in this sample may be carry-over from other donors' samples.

The CDR3 DNA sequence: TGTGCCAGCAGTGGGCAGGAGAACACTGAAGCTTTCTTT. It translates to CASSGQENTEAFF. The chain combines TRBV2 with TRBJ1-1; the D is unclear. This CDR3 has 13 amino acids. The germline V gene encodes CDR1 SNHLY and CDR2 FYNNEI. Trimming pared 4 bases from V and 1 base from J, leaving 7 bases between.

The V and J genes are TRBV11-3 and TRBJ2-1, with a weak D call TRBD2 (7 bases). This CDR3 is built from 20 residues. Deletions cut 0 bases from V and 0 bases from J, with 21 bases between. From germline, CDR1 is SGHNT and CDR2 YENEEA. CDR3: CASSLDGGRFIKSSYNEQFF. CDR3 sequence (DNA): TGTGCCAGCAGCTTAGACGGGGGGCGCTTTATCAAGAGCTCCTACAATGAGCAGTTCTTC.

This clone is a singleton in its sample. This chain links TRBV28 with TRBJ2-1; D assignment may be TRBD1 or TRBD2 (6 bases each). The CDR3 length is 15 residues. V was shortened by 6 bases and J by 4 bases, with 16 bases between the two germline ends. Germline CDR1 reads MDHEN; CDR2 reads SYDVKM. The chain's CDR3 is CASRGGGGSYNEQFF. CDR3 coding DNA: TGTGCCAGCAGAGGGGGAGGAGGGTCTTACAATGAGCAGTTCTTC.

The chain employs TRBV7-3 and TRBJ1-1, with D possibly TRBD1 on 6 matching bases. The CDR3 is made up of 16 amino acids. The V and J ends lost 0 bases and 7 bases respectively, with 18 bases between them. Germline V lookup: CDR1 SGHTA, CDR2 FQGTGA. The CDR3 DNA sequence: TGTGCCAGCAGCTTAACCGGTGTTCCGGGGGCAGGTGAAGCTTTCTTT. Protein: CASSLTGVPGAGEAFF.

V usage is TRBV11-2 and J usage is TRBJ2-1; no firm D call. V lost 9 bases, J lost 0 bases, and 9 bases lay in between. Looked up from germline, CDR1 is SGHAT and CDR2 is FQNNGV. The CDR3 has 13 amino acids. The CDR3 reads CASGMSSYNEQFF. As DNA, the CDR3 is TGTGCCAGTGGGATGAGCTCCTACAATGAGCAGTTCTTC.

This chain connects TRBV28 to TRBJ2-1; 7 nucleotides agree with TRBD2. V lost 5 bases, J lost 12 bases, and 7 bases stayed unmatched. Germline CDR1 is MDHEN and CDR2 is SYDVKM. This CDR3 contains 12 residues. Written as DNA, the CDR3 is TGTGCCAGCAGTCGGACTAGTATTTTGCAGTTCTTC. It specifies CASSRTSILQFF.

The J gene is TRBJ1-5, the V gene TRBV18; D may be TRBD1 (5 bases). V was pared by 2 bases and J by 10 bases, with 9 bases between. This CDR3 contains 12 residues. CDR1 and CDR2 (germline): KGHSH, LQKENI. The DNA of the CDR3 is TGTGCCAGCTCACCAGACGGGGGACCCCAGCATTTT. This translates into CASSPDGGPQHF.

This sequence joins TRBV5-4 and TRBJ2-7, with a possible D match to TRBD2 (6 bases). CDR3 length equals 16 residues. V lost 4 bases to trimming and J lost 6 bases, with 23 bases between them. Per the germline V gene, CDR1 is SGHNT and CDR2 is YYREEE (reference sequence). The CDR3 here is CASSVGAGRLLGEQYF. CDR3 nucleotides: TGTGCCAGCAGCGTAGGGGCGGGAAGGCTTTTGGGCGAGCAGTACTTC.

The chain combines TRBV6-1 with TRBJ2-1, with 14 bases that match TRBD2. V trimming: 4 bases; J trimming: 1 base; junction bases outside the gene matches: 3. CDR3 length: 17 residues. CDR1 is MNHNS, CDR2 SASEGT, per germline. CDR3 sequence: CASSVGLAGVSYNEQFF. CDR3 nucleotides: TGTGCCAGCAGTGTGGGACTAGCGGGAGTGTCCTACAATGAGCAGTTCTTC.

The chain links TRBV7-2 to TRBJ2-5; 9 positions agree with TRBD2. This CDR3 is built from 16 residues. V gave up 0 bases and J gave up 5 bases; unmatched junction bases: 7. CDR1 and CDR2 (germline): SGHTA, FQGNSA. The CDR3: CASSLALAGPGETQYF. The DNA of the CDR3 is TGTGCCAGCAGCTTAGCCCTAGCGGGGCCCGGGGAGACCCAGTACTTC. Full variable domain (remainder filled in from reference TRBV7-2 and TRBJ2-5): GAGVSQSPSNKVTEKGKDVELRCDPISGHTALYWYRQSLGQGLEFLIYFQGNSAPDKSGLPSDRFSAERTGGSVSTLTIQRTQQEDSAVYLCASSLALAGPGETQYFGPGTRLLVL.

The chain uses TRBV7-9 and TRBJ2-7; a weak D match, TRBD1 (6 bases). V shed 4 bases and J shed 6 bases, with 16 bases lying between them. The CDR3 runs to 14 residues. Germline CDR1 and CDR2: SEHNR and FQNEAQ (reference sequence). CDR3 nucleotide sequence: TGTGCCAGCAGCTGGGATATAGAAGGGGGCGAGCAGTACTTC. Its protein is CASSWDIEGGEQYF.

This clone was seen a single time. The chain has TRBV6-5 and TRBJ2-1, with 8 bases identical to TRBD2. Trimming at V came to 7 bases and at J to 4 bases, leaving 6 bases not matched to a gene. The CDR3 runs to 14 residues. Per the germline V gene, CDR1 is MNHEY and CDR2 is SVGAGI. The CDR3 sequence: CASTRGGNYNEQFF. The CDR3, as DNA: TGTGCCAGCACCCGCGGGGGGAATTACAATGAGCAGTTCTTC.

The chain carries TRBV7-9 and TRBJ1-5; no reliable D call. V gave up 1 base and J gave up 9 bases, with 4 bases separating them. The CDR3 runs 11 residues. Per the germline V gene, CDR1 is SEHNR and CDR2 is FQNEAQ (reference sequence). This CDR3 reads CASSLVGPQHF. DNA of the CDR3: TGTGCCAGCAGCTTAGTTGGGCCCCAGCATTTT.

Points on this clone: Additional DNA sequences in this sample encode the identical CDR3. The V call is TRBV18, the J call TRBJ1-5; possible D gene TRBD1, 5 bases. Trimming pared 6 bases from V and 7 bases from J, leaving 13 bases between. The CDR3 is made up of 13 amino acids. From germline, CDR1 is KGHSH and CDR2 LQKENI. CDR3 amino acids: CASSPGTRQPQHF. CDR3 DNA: TGTGCCAGCTCCCCTGGGACTCGCCAGCCCCAGCATTTT.

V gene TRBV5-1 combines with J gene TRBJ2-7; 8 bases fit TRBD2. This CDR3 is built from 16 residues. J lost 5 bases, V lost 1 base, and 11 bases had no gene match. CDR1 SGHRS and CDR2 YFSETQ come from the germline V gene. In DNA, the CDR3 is TGCGCCAGCAGCTTGCCTCTCCTAGCGGGTATGGACGAGCAGTACTTC. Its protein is CASSLPLLAGMDEQYF.

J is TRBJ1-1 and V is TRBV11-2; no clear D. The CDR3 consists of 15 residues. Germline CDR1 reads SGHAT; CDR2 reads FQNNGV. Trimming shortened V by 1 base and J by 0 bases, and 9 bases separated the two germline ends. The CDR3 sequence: CASSLGQTMNTEAFF. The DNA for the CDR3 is TGTGCCAGCAGCTTAGGGCAGACGATGAACACTGAAGCTTTCTTT.

The CDR3 DNA is TGTGCCAGCAGCGACCGGCTAGCGGGTGTCACCGGGGAGCTGTTTTTT. It encodes CASSDRLAGVTGELFF. The J gene is TRBJ2-2, the V gene TRBV7-3; TRBD2 agrees at 8 bases. The CDR3 spans 16 residues. The germline V gene encodes CDR1 SGHTA and CDR2 FQGTGA. The junction had 9 bases not matched to a gene; V was cut back by 5 bases and J by 4 bases.

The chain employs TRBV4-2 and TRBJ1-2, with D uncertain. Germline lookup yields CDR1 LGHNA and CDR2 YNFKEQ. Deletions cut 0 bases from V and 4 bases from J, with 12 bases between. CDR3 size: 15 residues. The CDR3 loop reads CASSQDLTNFYGYTF. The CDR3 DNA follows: TGTGCCAGCAGCCAAGACCTAACAAATTTCTATGGCTACACCTTC.

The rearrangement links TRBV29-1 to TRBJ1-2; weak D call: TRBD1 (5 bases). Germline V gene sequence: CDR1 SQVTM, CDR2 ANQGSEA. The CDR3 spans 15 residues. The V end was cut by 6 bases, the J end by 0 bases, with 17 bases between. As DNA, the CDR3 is TGCAGCGTCACCGGGACGGCAAGAGCTAACTATGGCTACACCTTC. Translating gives CSVTGTARANYGYTF.

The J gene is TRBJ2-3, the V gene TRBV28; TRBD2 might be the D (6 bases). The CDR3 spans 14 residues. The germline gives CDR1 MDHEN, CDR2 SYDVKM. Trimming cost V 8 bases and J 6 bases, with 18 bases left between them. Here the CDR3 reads CASFAAGGADTQYF. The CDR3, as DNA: TGTGCCAGCTTCGCGGCCGGGGGAGCGGATACGCAGTATTTT.

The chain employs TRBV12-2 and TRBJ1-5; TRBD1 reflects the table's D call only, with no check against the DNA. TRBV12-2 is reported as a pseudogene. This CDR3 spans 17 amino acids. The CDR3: CASRLAATDHSNQPQHF. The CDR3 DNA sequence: TGTGCAAGTCGCTTAGCGGCCACAGACCACAGCAATCAGCCCCAGCATTTT.